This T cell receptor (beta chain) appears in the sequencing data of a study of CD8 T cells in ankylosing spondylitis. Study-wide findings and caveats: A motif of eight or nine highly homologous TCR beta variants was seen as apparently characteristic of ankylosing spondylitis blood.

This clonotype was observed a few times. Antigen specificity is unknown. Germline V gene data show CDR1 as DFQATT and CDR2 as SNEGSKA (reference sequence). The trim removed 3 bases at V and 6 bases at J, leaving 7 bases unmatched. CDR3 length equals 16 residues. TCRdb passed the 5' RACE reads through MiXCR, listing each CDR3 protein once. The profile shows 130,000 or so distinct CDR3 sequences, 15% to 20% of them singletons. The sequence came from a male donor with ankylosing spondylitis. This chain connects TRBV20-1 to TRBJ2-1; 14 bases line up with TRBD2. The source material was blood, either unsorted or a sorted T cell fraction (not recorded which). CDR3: CSARGTSGSRVNEQFF. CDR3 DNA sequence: TGCAGTGCTAGGGGGACTAGCGGGAGTAGGGTCAATGAGCAGTTCTTC.